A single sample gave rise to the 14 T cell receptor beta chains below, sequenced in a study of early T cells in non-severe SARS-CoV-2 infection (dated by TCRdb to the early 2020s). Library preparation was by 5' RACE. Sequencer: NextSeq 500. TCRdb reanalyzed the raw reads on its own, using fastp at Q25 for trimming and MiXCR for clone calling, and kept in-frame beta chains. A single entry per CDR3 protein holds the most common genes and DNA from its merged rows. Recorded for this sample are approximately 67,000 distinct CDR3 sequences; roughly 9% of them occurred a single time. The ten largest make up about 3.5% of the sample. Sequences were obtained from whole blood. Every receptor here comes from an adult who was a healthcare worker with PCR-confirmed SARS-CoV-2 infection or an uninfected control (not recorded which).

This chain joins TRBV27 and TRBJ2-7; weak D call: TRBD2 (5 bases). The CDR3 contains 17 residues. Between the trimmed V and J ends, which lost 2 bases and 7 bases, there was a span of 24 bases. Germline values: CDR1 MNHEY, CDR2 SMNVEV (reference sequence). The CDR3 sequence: CASSLRWVAGTFREQYF. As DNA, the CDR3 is TGTGCCAGCAGTTTAAGATGGGTCGCGGGCACGTTTAGGGAGCAGTACTTC.

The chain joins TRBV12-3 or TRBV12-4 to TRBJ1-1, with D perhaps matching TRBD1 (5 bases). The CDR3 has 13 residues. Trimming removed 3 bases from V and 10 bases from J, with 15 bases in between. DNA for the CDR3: TGTGCCAGCAGTTTGGGGCAGGGCGGACGAGCTTTCTTT. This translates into CASSLGQGGRAFF.

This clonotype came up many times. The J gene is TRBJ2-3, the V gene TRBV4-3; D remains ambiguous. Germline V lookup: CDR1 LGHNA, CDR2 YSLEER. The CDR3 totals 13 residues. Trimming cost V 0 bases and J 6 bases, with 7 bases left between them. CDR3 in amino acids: CASSQERRDTQYF. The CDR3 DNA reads TGCGCCAGCAGCCAAGAACGGCGGGATACGCAGTATTTT.

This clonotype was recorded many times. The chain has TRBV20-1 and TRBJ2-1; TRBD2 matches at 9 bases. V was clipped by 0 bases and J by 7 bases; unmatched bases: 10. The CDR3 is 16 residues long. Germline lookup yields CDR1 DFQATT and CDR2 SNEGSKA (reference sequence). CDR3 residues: CSARDTIAGAGNEQFF. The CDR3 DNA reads TGCAGTGCTAGAGATACCATAGCGGGAGCGGGGAATGAGCAGTTCTTC.

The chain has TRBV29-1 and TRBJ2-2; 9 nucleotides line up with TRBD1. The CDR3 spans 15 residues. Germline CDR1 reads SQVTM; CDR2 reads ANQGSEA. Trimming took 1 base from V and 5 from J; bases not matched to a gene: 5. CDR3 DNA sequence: TGCAGCGTTGAAGCCGGGACAGGGTTTACCGGGGAGCTGTTTTTT. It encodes CSVEAGTGFTGELFF.

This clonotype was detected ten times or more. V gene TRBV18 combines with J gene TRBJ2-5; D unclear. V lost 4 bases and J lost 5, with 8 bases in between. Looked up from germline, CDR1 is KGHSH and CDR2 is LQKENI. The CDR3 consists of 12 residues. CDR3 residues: CASSQGAETQYF. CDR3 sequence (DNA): TGTGCCAGCTCACAGGGCGCGGAGACCCAGTACTTC. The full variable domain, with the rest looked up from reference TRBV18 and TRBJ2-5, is NAGVMQNPRHLVRRRGQEARLRCSPMKGHSHVYWYRQLPEEGLKFMVYLQKENIIDESGMPKERFSAEFPKEGPSILRIQQVVRGDSAAYFCASSQGAETQYFGPGTRLLVL.

In DNA, the CDR3 is TGTGCCAGCAGTGATCCTGGAGGAGCGGGAGGGAATGAGCAGTTCTTC. Encoded protein: CASSDPGGAGGNEQFF. The chain has TRBV6-1 and TRBJ2-1, with TRBD2 matching 10 bases. The germline CDR1 and CDR2 sequences are MNHNS and SASEGT. This CDR3 region has 16 residues. The V gene end was trimmed by 3 bases and the J gene end by 7 bases; junction bases not matched to a gene: 9.

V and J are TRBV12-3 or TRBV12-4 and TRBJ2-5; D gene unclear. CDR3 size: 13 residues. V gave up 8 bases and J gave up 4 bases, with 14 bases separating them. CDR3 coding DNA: TGTGCCAGCCGGCCACGAATCGGAGAGACCCAGTACTTC. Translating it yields CASRPRIGETQYF.

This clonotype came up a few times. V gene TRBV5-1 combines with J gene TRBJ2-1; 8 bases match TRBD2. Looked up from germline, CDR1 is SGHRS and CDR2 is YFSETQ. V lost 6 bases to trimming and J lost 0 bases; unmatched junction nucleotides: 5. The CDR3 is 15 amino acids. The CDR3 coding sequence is TGCGCCAGCATGCCTAGCGGGCCCTCCTACAATGAGCAGTTCTTC. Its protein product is CASMPSGPSYNEQFF.

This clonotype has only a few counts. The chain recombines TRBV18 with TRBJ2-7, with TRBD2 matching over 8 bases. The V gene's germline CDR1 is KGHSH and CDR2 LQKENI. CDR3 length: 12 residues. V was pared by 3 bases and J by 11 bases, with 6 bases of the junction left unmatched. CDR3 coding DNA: TGTGCCAGCTCACCCCTCTCCGGGAGGGAGTACTTC. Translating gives CASSPLSGREYF.

CDR3 nucleotides: TGTGCCAGCAGTGAAGATCGGCCAGGCTATGGCTACACCTTC. Translation: CASSEDRPGYGYTF. The genes are TRBV2 and TRBJ1-2; D remains unclear. This CDR3 has 14 residues. Germline CDR1 and CDR2: SNHLY and FYNNEI. V lost 1 base to trimming and J lost 4 bases, with 10 bases between them.

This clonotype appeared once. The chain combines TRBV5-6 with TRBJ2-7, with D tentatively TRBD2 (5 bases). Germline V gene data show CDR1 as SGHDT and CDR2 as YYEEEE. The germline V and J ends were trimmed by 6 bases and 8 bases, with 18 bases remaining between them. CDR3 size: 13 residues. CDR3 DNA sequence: TGTGCCAGCACTCGGAGGACCTCCGGGCAGCAGTACTTC. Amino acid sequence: CASTRRTSGQQYF.

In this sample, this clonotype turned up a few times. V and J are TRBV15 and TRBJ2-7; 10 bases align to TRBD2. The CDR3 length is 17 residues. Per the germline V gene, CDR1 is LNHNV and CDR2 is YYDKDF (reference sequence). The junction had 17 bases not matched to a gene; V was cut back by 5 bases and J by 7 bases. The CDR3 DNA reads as TGTGCCACCAGCGTCCGAAGACCAGCGGGAGGGCCGGGGGAGCAGTACTTC. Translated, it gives CATSVRRPAGGPGEQYF.

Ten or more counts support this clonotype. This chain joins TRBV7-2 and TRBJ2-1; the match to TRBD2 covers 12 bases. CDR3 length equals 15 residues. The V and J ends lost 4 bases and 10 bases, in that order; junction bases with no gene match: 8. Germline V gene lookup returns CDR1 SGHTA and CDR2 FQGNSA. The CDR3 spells CASSSGLAGPSEQFF. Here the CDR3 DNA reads TGTGCCAGCAGCTCTGGACTAGCGGGGCCGAGCGAGCAGTTCTTC. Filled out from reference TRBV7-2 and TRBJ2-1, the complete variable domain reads GAGVSQSPSNKVTEKGKDVELRCDPISGHTALYWYRQSLGQGLEFLIYFQGNSAPDKSGLPSDRFSAERTGGSVSTLTIQRTQQEDSAVYLCASSSGLAGPSEQFFGPGTRLTVL.